This is a list of T cell receptor beta chains from one sample in a study of shared clonotypes between healthy human individuals. This table comes from immunoSEQ multiplex PCR, and its TCRdb copy is limited to in-frame clones, with some not included. In the table there are 2.5 million or so clones, around 94% of which are singletons. The specimen sequenced was naive CD4+ T cells sorted from blood. These receptors were obtained from a man aged 18 to 29 in good health. Each CDR3 is given with its conserved first and last residue. Each record gives: clone size, D gene, V gene, J gene, CDR3 DNA, CDR3 protein. A D gene is named only where the DNA matches it firmly. The listing skips clone size in some rows; elsewhere it reads once, few, many or a size class.

clone size: .; D gene: TRBD2; V gene: TRBV7-2; J gene: TRBJ2-7; CDR3 DNA: TGTGCCAGCAGCTTAAGGGCTAGCGGGAGTATGTACGAGCAGTACTTC; CDR3 protein: CASSLRASGSMYEQYF
clone size: .; D gene: TRBD2; V gene: TRBV5-1; J gene: TRBJ2-1; CDR3 DNA: TGCGCCAGCAGCCCGGAAGCACTAGCGGGAGGTATGAATGAGCAGTTCTTC; CDR3 protein: CASSPEALAGGMNEQFF
clone size: .; D gene: TRBD1; V gene: TRBV7-7; J gene: TRBJ2-5; CDR3 DNA: TGTGCTAGCAGCTACAGGGGGCTGGAGACCCAGTACTTC; CDR3 protein: CASSYRGLETQYF
clone size: .; D gene: .; V gene: TRBV10-3; J gene: TRBJ2-1; CDR3 DNA: TGTGCCATCAGTGAGTCTGGCGGGACTTACAATGAGCAGTTCTTC; CDR3 protein: CAISESGGTYNEQFF
clone size: .; D gene: TRBD1; V gene: TRBV2; J gene: TRBJ2-7; CDR3 DNA: TGTGCCAGCAGTCTGGGACAGGGAAGACCCTACGAGCAGTACTTC; CDR3 protein: CASSLGQGRPYEQYF
clone size: .; D gene: .; V gene: TRBV18; J gene: TRBJ1-2; CDR3 DNA: TGTGCCAGCTCACCACTTGAAACCAACCGCGCGGGGAGGCCGAATGGGGCTTACGGCTACACCTTC; CDR3 protein: CASSPLETNRAGRPNGAYGYTF
clone size: once; D gene: .; V gene: TRBV6-5; J gene: TRBJ1-2; CDR3 DNA: TGTGCCAGCAGTTACAGGTCCAACTATGGCTACACCTTC; CDR3 protein: CASSYRSNYGYTF
clone size: .; D gene: .; V gene: TRBV10-2; J gene: TRBJ1-6; CDR3 DNA: TGCGCCAGCAGTGACGGTAGCTCCTATAATTCACCCCTCCACTTT; CDR3 protein: CASSDGSSYNSPLHF
clone size: .; D gene: .; V gene: TRBV7-9; J gene: TRBJ2-5; CDR3 DNA: TGTGCCAGCAGCTTAAACCGGGGGGCCCTTCAAGAGACCCAGTACTTC; CDR3 protein: CASSLNRGALQETQYF
clone size: .; D gene: .; V gene: TRBV18; J gene: TRBJ1-2; CDR3 DNA: TGTGCCAGCTCACCCCTTTATGGGTTGGTTCCCTATGGCTACACCTTC; CDR3 protein: CASSPLYGLVPYGYTF
clone size: .; D gene: TRBD1; V gene: TRBV30; J gene: TRBJ1-2; CDR3 DNA: TGTGCCTGGCGATTAAGGGACAGGGGCTTCTATGGCTACACCTTC; CDR3 protein: CAWRLRDRGFYGYTF
clone size: .; D gene: TRBD1; V gene: TRBV18; J gene: TRBJ1-5; CDR3 DNA: TGTGCCAGCTCACCGGTCCCGGGACAGGGGGCCTCCGCTCAGCCCCAGCATTTT; CDR3 protein: CASSPVPGQGASAQPQHF
clone size: .; D gene: TRBD1; V gene: TRBV6-1; J gene: TRBJ2-3; CDR3 DNA: TGTGCCAGCAGTGGACAGGGGGGCTATACGCAGTATTTT; CDR3 protein: CASSGQGGYTQYF
clone size: .; D gene: .; V gene: TRBV11-2; J gene: TRBJ2-7; CDR3 DNA: TGTGCCAGCAGCTTAGGAGCCAACTACGAGCAGTACTTC; CDR3 protein: CASSLGANYEQYF
clone size: .; D gene: TRBD1; V gene: TRBV6-1; J gene: TRBJ1-2; CDR3 DNA: TGTGCCAGCAGGACAGGGCCGCGGGAGGGTGGCTACACCTTC; CDR3 protein: CASRTGPREGGYTF
clone size: .; D gene: .; V gene: TRBV5-6; J gene: TRBJ2-3; CDR3 DNA: TGTGCCAGCAGCTTGGTACAGGTATCTAGCACAGATACGCAGTATTTT; CDR3 protein: CASSLVQVSSTDTQYF
clone size: once; D gene: TRBD1; V gene: TRBV7-9; J gene: TRBJ1-3; CDR3 DNA: TGTGCCAGCAGCTTTTTGGACAGGTTAGGAAACACCATATATTTT; CDR3 protein: CASSFLDRLGNTIYF
clone size: .; D gene: .; V gene: TRBV18; J gene: TRBJ1-1; CDR3 DNA: TGTGCCAGCTCACCTCTGACAGCCGGGATACCCACTGAAGCTTTCTTT; CDR3 protein: CASSPLTAGIPTEAFF
clone size: .; D gene: .; V gene: TRBV18; J gene: TRBJ1-1; CDR3 DNA: TGTGCCAGCTCACCACTCCGGACTGAAGCTTTCTTT; CDR3 protein: CASSPLRTEAFF
clone size: .; D gene: TRBD1; V gene: TRBV14; J gene: TRBJ1-5; CDR3 DNA: TGTGCCAGCAGCCAGGGTGCAGGGGGTCAGCCCCAGCATTTT; CDR3 protein: CASSQGAGGQPQHF
clone size: .; D gene: .; V gene: TRBV18; J gene: TRBJ1-6; CDR3 DNA: TGTGCCAGCTCACCGGGCCCGGGGTCACCCCTCCACTTT; CDR3 protein: CASSPGPGSPLHF
clone size: .; D gene: .; V gene: TRBV29-1; J gene: TRBJ2-7; CDR3 DNA: TGCAGCGTTGATTTGGGGGTTCCCTACGAGCAGTACTTC; CDR3 protein: CSVDLGVPYEQYF
clone size: once; D gene: .; V gene: TRBV11-2; J gene: TRBJ2-3; CDR3 DNA: TGTGCCAGCAGCTTACTACAGGTTAGCACAGATACGCAGTATTTT; CDR3 protein: CASSLLQVSTDTQYF
clone size: .; D gene: .; V gene: TRBV18; J gene: TRBJ2-3; CDR3 DNA: TGTGCCAGCTCGCCGGGACTGAACACAGATACGCAGTATTTT; CDR3 protein: CASSPGLNTDTQYF
clone size: .; D gene: .; V gene: TRBV4-1; J gene: TRBJ2-7; CDR3 DNA: TGCGCCAGCAGCCTCGGCTACGAGCAGTACTTC; CDR3 protein: CASSLGYEQYF
clone size: .; D gene: .; V gene: TRBV5-1; J gene: TRBJ2-5; CDR3 DNA: TGCGCCAGCAGCTTGGCCGGGTTTCGGCCAGAGACCCAGTACTTC; CDR3 protein: CASSLAGFRPETQYF
clone size: .; D gene: .; V gene: TRBV29-1; J gene: TRBJ2-3; CDR3 DNA: TGCAGCGTCTCCCAGGGGACGTCTAGCACAGATACGCAGTATTTT; CDR3 protein: CSVSQGTSSTDTQYF
clone size: .; D gene: .; V gene: TRBV19; J gene: TRBJ1-2; CDR3 DNA: TGTGCCAGTAGTATGTCCGGGACCTCACGTGGCAGCTATGGCTACACCTTC; CDR3 protein: CASSMSGTSRGSYGYTF
clone size: .; D gene: .; V gene: TRBV6-6; J gene: TRBJ2-2; CDR3 DNA: TGTGCCAGCGGCCAGGGGATCGGGGAGCTGTTTTTT; CDR3 protein: CASGQGIGELFF